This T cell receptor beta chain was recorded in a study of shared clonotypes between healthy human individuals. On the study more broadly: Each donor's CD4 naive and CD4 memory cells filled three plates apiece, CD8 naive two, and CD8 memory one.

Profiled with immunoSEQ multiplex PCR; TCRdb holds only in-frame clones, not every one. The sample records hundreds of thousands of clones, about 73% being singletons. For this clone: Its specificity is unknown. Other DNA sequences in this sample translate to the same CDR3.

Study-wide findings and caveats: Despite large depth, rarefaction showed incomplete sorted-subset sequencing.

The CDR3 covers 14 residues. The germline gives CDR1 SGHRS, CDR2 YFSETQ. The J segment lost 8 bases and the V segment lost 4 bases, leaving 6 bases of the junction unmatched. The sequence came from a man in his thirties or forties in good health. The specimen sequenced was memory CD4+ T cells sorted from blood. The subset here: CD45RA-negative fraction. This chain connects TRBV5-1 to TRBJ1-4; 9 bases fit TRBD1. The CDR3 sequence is CASSLQGAREKLFF. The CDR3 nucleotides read TGCGCCAGCAGCCTACAGGGGGCACGGGAAAAACTGTTTTTT.